Included here is one TCR beta chain sequence, with context. What it binds is not known. The source of the sample is a study of cytomegalovirus exposure and HLA in healthy donors. Overall study context: Out of about 179 million T cells, an earlier analysis found around 120 million unique TCR beta sequences in total.

The PCR employed 60 Vbeta primers together with 13 Jbeta primers. Repertoires were generated with immunoSEQ multiplex PCR, while TCRdb's copy carries only in-frame clones and drops some. The top ten clones hold 6.3% of a sample with about 190,000 clones, 80% to 85% of them seen once. Study-level findings and limits: TCR beta sequences reportedly predicted most subjects' HLA-A and HLA-B alleles accurately.

This receptor was identified in a man aged 40-55 years in good health and CMV-seropositive. Sequenced material: PBMCs.

As DNA, the CDR3 is TGTGCCACCAGCAGACCGGGAGGCTCGAACACTGAAGCTTTCTTT. Translation: CATSRPGGSNTEAFF. The V gene is TRBV15, the J gene TRBJ1-1, with D unclear. Trimming cost V 2 bases and J 1 base, with 11 bases left between them. The CDR3 is 15 residues long. Germline V gives CDR1 LNHNV, CDR2 YYDKDF (reference sequence).